Presented here are 17 T cell receptor beta chains from one specimen sequenced in a study of blood T cell repertoires in COVID-19. Only in-frame clones appear in the TCRdb table, and some are missing; sequencing was by immunoSEQ multiplex PCR. The table includes about 150,000 clones, around 89% detected once. The sequenced material came from peripheral blood. The source is a young man with COVID-19, enrolled during active disease.

The chain joins TRBV6-5 to TRBJ2-7, with TRBD1 matching 7 bases. With V trimmed by 4 bases and J by 4 bases, 10 bases remained unmatched. Per germline, CDR1 MNHEY and CDR2 SVGAGI. The CDR3 has 15 amino acids. CDR3 residues: CASSSTGRKGYEQYF. As DNA, the CDR3 is TGTGCCAGCAGTTCGACAGGGCGAAAGGGGTACGAGCAGTACTTC.

The gene calls are TRBV19 and TRBJ2-3; TRBD1 agrees at 7 bases. This CDR3 comprises 14 residues. V gave up 7 bases and J gave up 1 base; unmatched junction bases: 5. Germline CDR1 LNHDA, CDR2 SQIVND (reference sequence). The CDR3 loop is CASKDQGGTDTQYF. The CDR3 bases are TGTGCCAGTAAGGACCAGGGGGGCACAGATACGCAGTATTTT.

The chain joins TRBV11-3 to TRBJ2-7; TRBD2 matches 8 bases. The CDR3 consists of 15 residues. Germline CDR1 SGHNT, CDR2 YENEEA. After removal of 1 base from V and 4 bases from J, the junction contained 6 bases not matched to a gene. The CDR3 DNA follows: TGTGCCAGCAGCTTAGGCCAGCGGGAGTGGTACGAGCAGTACTTC. This gives the protein CASSLGQREWYEQYF.

The DNA for the CDR3 is TGTGCCAGCAGTCGCACTAGCCCAGAGACCCAGTACTTC. The encoded protein is CASSRTSPETQYF. V usage is TRBV6-5 and J usage is TRBJ2-5, with a possible D match to TRBD2 (6 bases). The V end was cut by 5 bases, the J end by 4 bases, with 11 bases between. The CDR3 extends over 13 amino acids. Germline values: CDR1 MNHEY, CDR2 SVGAGI.

With respect to this clone: One end of the junction fails to match germline, which may point to a read error. The rearrangement links TRBV15 to TRBJ1-4; 7 bases line up with TRBD1. CDR1 and CDR2 from the germline V gene are LNHNV and YYDKDF (reference sequence). The CDR3 is 18 amino acids. The CDR3 loop is CATSRVLGGEATNEKLLF. The CDR3, as DNA: TGTGCCACCAGCAGAGTATTAGGGGGCGAAGCAACTAATGAAAAACTGCTTTTT.

V gene TRBV7-6 combines with J gene TRBJ2-3; D possibly corresponds to TRBD2 (5 bases). CDR1 and CDR2 (germline): SGHVS, FNYEAQ. V lost 0 bases and J lost 6, with 19 bases in between. The CDR3 runs to 17 residues. CDR3 protein: CASSLAVGASGRDTQYF. The CDR3 nucleotides are TGTGCCAGCAGCTTAGCGGTCGGAGCGAGCGGTAGGGATACGCAGTATTTT.

This chain joins TRBV19 and TRBJ2-7, with unresolved D. There are 15 residues in the CDR3. Trimming took off 7 bases at V and 7 bases at J, with 23 bases between the two ends. Per germline, CDR1 LNHDA and CDR2 SQIVND (reference sequence). CDR3 bases: TGTGCCAGTAACCCTAACGCTGACGTCGGGTTGGAGCAGTACTTC. This gives the protein CASNPNADVGLEQYF. The entire variable domain, with the rest obtained from reference TRBV19 and TRBJ2-7, is as follows: DGGITQSPKYLFRKEGQNVTLSCEQNLNHDAMYWYRQDPGQGLRLIYYSQIVNDFQKGDIAEGYSVSREKKESFPLTVTSAQKNPTAFYLCASNPNADVGLEQYFGPGTRLTVT.

This rearrangement joins TRBV28 to TRBJ1-5, with D tentatively TRBD1 (5 bases). The CDR3 consists of 16 residues. Germline lookup yields CDR1 MDHEN and CDR2 SYDVKM. The V and J ends lost 5 bases and 7 bases respectively, with 21 bases between them. The chain's CDR3 is CASSPYGVQGGQPQHF. The CDR3 DNA sequence: TGTGCCAGCAGTCCATACGGAGTCCAGGGAGGGCAGCCCCAGCATTTT.

The V call is TRBV29-1, the J call TRBJ2-2, with 7 bases lining up with TRBD2. V shed 1 base, J shed 6 bases, and the junction held 2 bases outside the gene matches. Germline V gene data show CDR1 as SQVTM and CDR2 as ANQGSEA. The CDR3 runs to 13 residues. In DNA, the CDR3 is TGCAGCGTTGAAGGACTAGCTCCCGGGGAGCTGTTTTTT. Protein: CSVEGLAPGELFF.

The chain employs TRBV6-5 and TRBJ2-7; D is undetermined. Germline loops: CDR1 MNHEY, CDR2 SVGAGI. CDR3 length equals 14 residues. The V gene lost 0 bases and the J gene lost 2 bases, with 8 bases spanning the gap. This chain's CDR3 is CASSYSFFPYEQYF. The CDR3 DNA reads TGTGCCAGCAGTTACTCATTCTTCCCCTACGAGCAGTACTTC.

V is TRBV6-6 and J is TRBJ2-3; 10 bases agree with TRBD2. The CDR3 sequence is 16 residues long. Germline assignment: CDR1 MNHNY and CDR2 SVGAGI (reference sequence). With V trimmed by 6 bases and J by 1 base, 7 bases remained unmatched. The CDR3 reads CASSPSGSMGTDTQYF. DNA for the CDR3: TGTGCCAGCAGCCCTAGCGGGAGCATGGGCACAGATACGCAGTATTTT.

The chain couples TRBV2 to TRBJ2-7, with D possibly being TRBD1 (6 bases). CDR3 length equals 14 residues. Per the germline V gene, CDR1 is SNHLY and CDR2 is FYNNEI. The V end was cut by 7 bases, the J end by 1 base, with 14 bases between. This CDR3 is CASTPDTGSYEQYF. Written as DNA, the CDR3 is TGTGCCAGCACCCCTGATACAGGGTCCTACGAGCAGTACTTC.

This chain uses TRBV7-8 with TRBJ2-7; possibly TRBD2 for D (6 bases). CDR3 size: 14 residues. Germline CDR1 and CDR2: SGHVS and FQNEAQ. Trimming shortened V by 5 bases and J by 5 bases, and 16 bases separated the two germline ends. CDR3 sequence (DNA): TGTGCCAGCAGCCTACTAAACTGGGGGGACGAGCAGTACTTC. It yields the protein CASSLLNWGDEQYF.

The chain has TRBV5-3 and TRBJ2-5; D ambiguous. TRBV5-3 is an ORF for which the function is uncertain. V was cut by 1 base and J by 1 base, with 20 bases left in between. This CDR3 spans 18 amino acids. As DNA, the CDR3 is TGTGCCAGAAGCTTGTTTGGCTCAACAGTAGTACTCCAAGAGACCCAGTACTTC. Its protein product is CARSLFGSTVVLQETQYF.

This chain connects TRBV7-6 to TRBJ2-3; 8 nucleotides agree with TRBD1. CDR3 length equals 15 residues. The germline V gene has CDR1 SGHVS and CDR2 FNYEAQ. Trimming at V came to 1 base and at J to 4 bases, leaving 4 bases not matched to a gene. In DNA form, the CDR3 reads TGTGCCAGCAGCTTAGGCAGGGGGCGGGCAGATACGCAGTATTTT. This encodes CASSLGRGRADTQYF.

V usage is TRBV24-1 and J usage is TRBJ2-3; the D is unclear. Trimming shortened V by 5 bases and J by 3 bases, and 14 bases separated the two germline ends. This CDR3 has 15 amino acids. Germline values: CDR1 KGHDR, CDR2 SFDVKD. For the CDR3, the DNA is TGTGCCACCAGTGCAGTTTCGGGTGTGACAGATACGCAGTATTTT. Its translation: CATSAVSGVTDTQYF.

V gene TRBV5-4 combines with J gene TRBJ2-2; D is possibly TRBD2 (6 bases). The CDR3 consists of 14 residues. V shed 3 bases and J shed 4 bases, with 10 bases lying between them. CDR1 is SGHNT, CDR2 YYREEE, per germline (reference sequence). The CDR3 nucleotides read TGTGCCAGCAGCTCATCCGGGAGCACCGGGGAGCTGTTTTTT. This encodes CASSSSGSTGELFF. Supplemented by reference TRBV5-4 and TRBJ2-2, the full variable domain reads ETGVTQSPTHLIKTRGQQVTLRCSSQSGHNTVSWYQQALGQGPQFIFQYYREEENGRGNFPPRFSGLQFPNYSSELNVNALELDDSALYLCASSSSGSTGELFFGEGSRLTVL.